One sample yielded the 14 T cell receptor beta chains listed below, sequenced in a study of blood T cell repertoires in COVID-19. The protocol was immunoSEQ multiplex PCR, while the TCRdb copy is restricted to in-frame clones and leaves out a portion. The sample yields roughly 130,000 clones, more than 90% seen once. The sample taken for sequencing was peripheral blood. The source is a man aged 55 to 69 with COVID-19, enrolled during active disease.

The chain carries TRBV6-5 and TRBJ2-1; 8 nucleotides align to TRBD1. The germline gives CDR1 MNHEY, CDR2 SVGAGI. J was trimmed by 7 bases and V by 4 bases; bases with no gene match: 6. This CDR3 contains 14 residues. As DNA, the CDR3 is TGTGCCAGCAGTTCTAGACAGGGGTGGAATGAGCAGTTCTTC. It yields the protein CASSSRQGWNEQFF.

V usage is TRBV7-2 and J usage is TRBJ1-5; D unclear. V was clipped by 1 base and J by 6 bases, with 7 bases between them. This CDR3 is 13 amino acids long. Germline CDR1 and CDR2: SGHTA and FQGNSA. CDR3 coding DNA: TGTGCCAGCAGCTTAGTGGAGGGTCAGCCCCAGCATTTT. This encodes CASSLVEGQPQHF.

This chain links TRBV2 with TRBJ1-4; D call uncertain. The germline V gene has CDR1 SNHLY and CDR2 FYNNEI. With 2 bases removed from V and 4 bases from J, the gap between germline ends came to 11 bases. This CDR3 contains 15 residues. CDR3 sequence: CASSELTRVNEKLFF. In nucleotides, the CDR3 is TGTGCCAGCAGTGAATTAACTCGTGTTAATGAAAAACTGTTTTTT.

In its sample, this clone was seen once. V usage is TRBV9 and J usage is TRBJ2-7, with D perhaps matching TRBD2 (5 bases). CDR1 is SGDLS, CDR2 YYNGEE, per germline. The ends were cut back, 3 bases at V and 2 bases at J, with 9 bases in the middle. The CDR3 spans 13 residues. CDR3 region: CASSGAGAYEQYF. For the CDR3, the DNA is TGTGCCAGCAGCGGAGCCGGGGCCTACGAGCAGTACTTC.

The CDR3 is CASSSGIHNYGYTF. The DNA of the CDR3 is TGTGCCAGCAGTTCGGGGATCCATAACTATGGCTACACCTTC. The chain has TRBV6-2 or TRBV6-3 and TRBJ1-2; no reliable D call. The CDR3 has 14 residues. V lost 4 bases, J lost 1 base, and 10 bases lay in between. Germline V gives CDR1 MNHEY, CDR2 SVGEGT.

Here the CDR3 reads CASGTREKNIQYF. Written as DNA, the CDR3 is TGTGCCAGCGGGACAAGGGAAAAAAACATTCAGTACTTC. The chain employs TRBV12-3 or TRBV12-4 and TRBJ2-4; perhaps TRBD1 as D (6 bases). V was shortened by 8 bases and J by 4 bases, with 12 bases between the two germline ends. The CDR3 covers 13 residues.

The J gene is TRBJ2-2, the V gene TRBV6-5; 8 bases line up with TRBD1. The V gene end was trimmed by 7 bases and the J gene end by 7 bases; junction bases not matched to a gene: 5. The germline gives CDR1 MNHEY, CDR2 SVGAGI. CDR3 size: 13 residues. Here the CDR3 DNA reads TGTGCCAGCACCATGGGACAGGTCGGGGAGCTGTTTTTT. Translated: CASTMGQVGELFF.

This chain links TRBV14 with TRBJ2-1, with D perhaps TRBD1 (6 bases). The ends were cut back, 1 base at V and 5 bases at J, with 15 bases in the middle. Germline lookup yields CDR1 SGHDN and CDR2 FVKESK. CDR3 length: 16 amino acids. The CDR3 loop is CASSQAHRELDNEQFF. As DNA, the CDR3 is TGTGCCAGCAGCCAAGCCCACAGGGAGTTGGACAATGAGCAGTTCTTC.

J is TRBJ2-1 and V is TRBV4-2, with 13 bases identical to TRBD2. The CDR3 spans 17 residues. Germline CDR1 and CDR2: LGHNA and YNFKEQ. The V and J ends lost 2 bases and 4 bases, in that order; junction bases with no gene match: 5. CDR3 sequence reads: CASSQTTSGRAYNEQFF. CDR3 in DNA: TGTGCCAGCAGCCAAACAACTAGCGGGAGGGCGTACAATGAGCAGTTCTTC.

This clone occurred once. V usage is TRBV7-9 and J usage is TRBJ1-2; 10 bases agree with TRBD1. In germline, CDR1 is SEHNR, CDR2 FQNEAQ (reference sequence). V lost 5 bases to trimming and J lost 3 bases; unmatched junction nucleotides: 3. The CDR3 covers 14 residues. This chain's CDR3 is CASSDRGRDYGYTF. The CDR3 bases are TGTGCCAGCAGCGACAGGGGGCGGGACTATGGCTACACCTTC.

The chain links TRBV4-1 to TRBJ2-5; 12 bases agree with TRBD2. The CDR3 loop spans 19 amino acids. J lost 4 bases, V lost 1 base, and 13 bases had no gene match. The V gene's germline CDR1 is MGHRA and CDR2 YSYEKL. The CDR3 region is CASSQAFPGLAGSRETQYF. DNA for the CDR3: TGCGCCAGCAGCCAAGCTTTTCCCGGACTAGCGGGGTCGCGAGAGACCCAGTACTTC.

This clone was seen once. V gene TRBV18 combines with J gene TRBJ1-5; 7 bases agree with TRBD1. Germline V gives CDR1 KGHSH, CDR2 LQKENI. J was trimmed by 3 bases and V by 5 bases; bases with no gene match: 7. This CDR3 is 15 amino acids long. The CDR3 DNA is TGTGCCAGCTCAATGGACAGGCTCTCCAATCAGCCCCAGCATTTT. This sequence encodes CASSMDRLSNQPQHF.

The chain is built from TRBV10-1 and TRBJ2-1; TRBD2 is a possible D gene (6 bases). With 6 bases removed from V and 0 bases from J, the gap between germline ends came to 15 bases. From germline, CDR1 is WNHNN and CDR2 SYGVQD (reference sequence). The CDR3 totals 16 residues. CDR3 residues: CASSPGTQSSYNEQFF. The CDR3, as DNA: TGCGCCAGCAGCCCCGGGACTCAAAGCTCCTACAATGAGCAGTTCTTC.

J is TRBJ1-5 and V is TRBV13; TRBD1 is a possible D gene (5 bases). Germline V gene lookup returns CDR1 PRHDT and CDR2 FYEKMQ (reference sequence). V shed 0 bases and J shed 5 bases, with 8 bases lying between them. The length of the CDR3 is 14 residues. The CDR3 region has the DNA TGTGCCAGCAGCTTAGGGGGAGGGGATCAGCCCCAGCATTTT. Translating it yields CASSLGGGDQPQHF.